The following is a TCR beta chain sequence with its context. There is no known antigen for this receptor. No base quality information exists; no much larger clone differs at one position. TCRbeta CDR3 regions were amplified from genomic DNA by means of the immunoSEQ Assay, a bias-controlled multiplex PCR. Turning to the authors' computational methods: The number of nucleated cells in each sample was estimated by amplification of reference gene primers within the assay. To quantify the absolute abundance of each unique TCRbeta CDR3 rearrangement, sequence reads were collapsed and filtered. For each sample, productive Simpson clonality was calculated as the square root of Simpson's diversity index over productive rearrangements. Sourced from immuneACCESS, this table was stored by TCRdb with only in-frame sequences that have V and J called. A share of the clones is absent; for the studies checked, an unresolved V gene accounts for under half, and the remainder has no known explanation. V and J calls and clone size follow that table, whereas D and trimming were derived from the DNA. The sample table lists 200,000 to 250,000 clones, 75% to 85% of them with a count of one. The ten largest clones represent just under 7.5% of the sample.

The data stem from a study of blood T cell repertoires in COVID-19 (dated by TCRdb to about 2020). Study-wide context: Samples from collaborators originated in the United States, Italy and Spain and spanned both the acute and convalescent phases of COVID-19. The samples were drawn from the first 160 participants of the ongoing ImmuneRACE study and from under 1,500 subjects provided by 6 global collaborators. The repertoires were released in a freely available public database meant as a resource for research on the immune response to SARS-CoV-2. The material from the prospective study consisted of cDNA or gDNA derived from T cells, B-cell-depleted T cells, or PBMCs. HLA class I and class II types, where available, came from metadata supplied by the sample provider rather than from assay-based typing. Sample metadata almost always included a de-identified subject ID, COVID-19 status, age in years and sex. The dataset comprised deeply sampled blood TCRbeta repertoires from subjects exposed to, actively infected with, or recovered from COVID-19.

Inclusive of the bounding cysteine and phenylalanine, the CDR3 is 15 residues long. Left in the record is the CDR3 DNA by itself, 45 bases read in frame from the first base. The collaborating institutions used their own protocols to collect whole blood in K2EDTA tubes. Collaborator samples were shipped for TCRbeta analysis as frozen whole blood, isolated PBMCs, or DNA extracted from either sample type. Study-wide findings and limitations: The quantity of clinical and demographic metadata differed by source and by participant and was supplied without curation.

The chain couples TRBV21-1 to TRBJ1-6; TRBD1 is taken as the D call from the table, unchecked against the DNA. TRBV21-1 is assigned pseudogene status. This clonotype originated in a woman aged 50 to 60 with acute or convalescent COVID-19. The source material was peripheral blood. The encoded CDR3 is CAILRGTGGNSPLHF. In nucleotides, the sequence is TGTGCCATCCTGAGAGGGACAGGGGGGAATTCACCCCTCCACTTT.